This TCR beta chain was found in a study of blood T cell repertoires in COVID-19. The overall study: Donors in the United States, Italy and Spain gave samples during acute or convalescent COVID-19. In each case, the material was cDNA or gDNA derived from T cells, B-cell-depleted T cells, or PBMCs.

This clone was recorded only once. Per the authors' pipeline: Estimated nucleated cell counts came from reference gene primer amplification. Some clones are missing from TCRdb's copy, which holds only in-frame ones; the method was immunoSEQ multiplex PCR. V and J calls and clone size are given by that table; D and trimming were obtained from the DNA. The repertoire holds just over 300,000 clones, over 85% seen once, with roughly 1.9% in the top ten. In Seattle, patients joined the study during active infection and were tracked longitudinally. The CDR3 has 9 amino acids. This clonotype was obtained from a woman between 25 and 40 years old with COVID-19, enrolled during active disease. The sequenced sample consisted of peripheral blood. V and J are TRBV21-1 and TRBJ2-7; the table's D call of TRBD1 was not tested on the DNA. TRBV21-1 corresponds to a pseudogene. CDR3: CDRGYEQYV. CDR3 sequence (DNA): TGTGATAGGGGATACGAGCAGTACGTC.